The source of this T cell receptor (beta chain) is a study of T cell changes during pregnancy in multiple sclerosis. Germline V CDR1 and CDR2: MDHEN, SYDVKM. The CDR3 has 13 residues. The V end was cut by 7 bases, the J end by 7 bases, with 16 bases between. Generated by immunoSEQ multiplex PCR, the TCRdb table keeps only in-frame clones and is missing some. The data show under 40,000 clones, nearly 95% seen once. The material sequenced was CD4+ T cells from peripheral blood mononuclear cells, taken in the third trimester of pregnancy. This rearrangement joins TRBV28 to TRBJ1-2, with a tentative D call TRBD1 (5 bases). The sequence was obtained from a female donor in good health, enrolled as a control in a pregnancy study. In DNA form, the CDR3 reads TGTGCCAGCATCCGGGAGGGGTGGGGTGGCTACACCTTC. Its protein is CASIREGWGGYTF.